This TCR beta chain originates from a study of blood T cells in healthy people across ages. In this sample, this clonotype turned up a few times. What it recognizes is unknown. CDR1 SGHTA and CDR2 FQGTGA come from the germline V gene. The V gene end was trimmed by 4 bases and the J gene end by 7 bases; junction bases not matched to a gene: 9. The CDR3 is 17 amino acids. A second PCR of about 7 to 11 cycles used a sample-barcoded 5' primer and a J-beta primer mix. TCRdb processed the 5' RACE reads anew with MiXCR; each CDR3 protein has one entry. The sample contains about 840,000 distinct CDR3 sequences, roughly 28% of which appear only once. Whole-study results and caveats: Diversity of TCR beta per million T cells declined in a roughly linear way with age.

The same specimen was also included in a second study, on T cells of mothers and their children.

The chain links TRBV7-3 to TRBJ2-1; 14 bases are a match to TRBD2. This TCR came from a woman between 40 and 55 years old in good health. Material for sequencing was blood. The CDR3 region has the DNA TGTGCCAGCAGCTCCACCGGGACTAGCGGGGGTGGGAATGAGCAGTTCTTC. It is translated as CASSSTGTSGGGNEQFF.